The 29 T cell receptor beta chains below come from one sample, sequenced in a study of a mutant IDH1 vaccine in newly diagnosed glioma. Libraries were prepared by immunoSEQ multiplex PCR; TCRdb keeps only in-frame clonotypes and omits some of them. The repertoire holds roughly 38,000 clones, with roughly 80% as singletons. Time point noted: week 23, last vaccination. In every dose of vaccine, 300 ug of mutant IDH1 20-mer peptide was given alongside topical imiquimod. The antigens for these receptors are not known. This sample comprised PBMCs, obtained from a glioma patient whose treatment included an IDH1 peptide vaccine. The receptors derive from a man in his fifties with glioma.

V gene TRBV9 combines with J gene TRBJ1-1, with D hard to call. CDR3 length: 13 amino acids. Germline CDR1 reads SGDLS; CDR2 reads YYNGEE. Trimming took 0 bases from V and 8 from J, leaving 11 bases between them. CDR3 sequence reads: CASSVDHGREAFF. The CDR3 DNA follows: TGTGCCAGCAGCGTAGACCACGGCCGAGAAGCTTTCTTT.

CDR3 bases: TGTGCCAGTAGTGACGGACAGGGGAGAAATTCACCCCTCCACTTT. Translation gives CASSDGQGRNSPLHF. The chain is built from TRBV19 and TRBJ1-6, with TRBD1 identical over 9 bases. Per germline, CDR1 LNHDA and CDR2 SQIVND (reference sequence). This CDR3 comprises 15 residues. V trimming: 5 bases; J trimming: 7 bases; junction bases outside the gene matches: 6.

The V and J genes are TRBV27 and TRBJ2-1; D gene unclear. Trimming took off 2 bases at V and 2 bases at J, with 10 bases between the two ends. CDR1 is MNHEY and CDR2 is SMNVEV in the germline V gene (reference sequence). The CDR3 consists of 15 residues. CDR3 loop: CASSLLGPTYNEQFF. CDR3 bases: TGTGCCAGCAGTTTACTCGGACCTACCTACAATGAGCAGTTCTTC.

The chain carries TRBV10-3 and TRBJ1-3; 7 bases align to TRBD1. The trim removed 11 bases at V and 4 bases at J, leaving 8 bases unmatched. The CDR3 totals 13 residues. In germline, CDR1 is ENHRY, CDR2 SYGVKD. As DNA, the CDR3 is TGTGCCGCTTACCCGGGACAGGGAAACACCATATATTTT. Translating it yields CAAYPGQGNTIYF.

The rearrangement joins TRBV7-2 to TRBJ1-2; D call uncertain. Germline CDR1 SGHTA, CDR2 FQGNSA. The V end lost 0 bases, the J end lost 3 bases, and 11 bases lay between the germline ends. The CDR3 is made up of 15 amino acids. CDR3 sequence reads: CASSLALGADYGYTF. For the CDR3, the DNA is TGTGCCAGCAGCTTAGCGCTGGGAGCGGACTATGGCTACACCTTC.

The chain has TRBV5-1 and TRBJ1-4; no firm D call. Germline assignment: CDR1 SGHRS and CDR2 YFSETQ. The CDR3 runs to 17 residues. Trimming took 0 bases from V and 2 from J, leaving 14 bases between them. CDR3 sequence reads: CASSLVAGAATNEKLFF. The CDR3 nucleotides read TGCGCCAGCAGCTTGGTCGCCGGAGCGGCTACTAATGAAAAACTGTTTTTT.

This clone has only a few counts. V usage is TRBV6-5 and J usage is TRBJ1-6; D is unclear. This CDR3 spans 15 amino acids. CDR1 is MNHEY and CDR2 is SVGAGI in the germline V gene. The V end was cut by 4 bases, the J end by 9 bases, with 16 bases between. In DNA, the CDR3 is TGTGCCAGCAGTTTCCGACAATACGGGATTTCACCCCTCCACTTT. Residues: CASSFRQYGISPLHF.

This clone was counted once. The V gene is TRBV30, the J gene TRBJ2-7; D is ambiguous. The CDR3 loop spans 13 amino acids. Trimming removed 0 bases at V and 8 bases at J, with 14 bases between. CDR1 is GTSNPN and CDR2 is SVGIG in the germline V gene (reference sequence). In nucleotides, the CDR3 is TGTGCCTGGAGTGTAGGGTCCCCAGACCAGCAGTACTTC. This gives the protein CAWSVGSPDQQYF.

This chain uses TRBV2 with TRBJ1-2; D possibly corresponds to TRBD1 (6 bases). Germline V lookup: CDR1 SNHLY, CDR2 FYNNEI. This CDR3 comprises 12 residues. Trimming shortened V by 8 bases and J by 7 bases, and 14 bases separated the two germline ends. The CDR3 protein is CASLEGEAGYTF. The CDR3 DNA reads TGTGCCAGCCTAGAGGGGGAGGCTGGCTACACCTTC.

J is TRBJ2-1 and V is TRBV6-5, with 12 nucleotides matching TRBD2. The CDR3 is 16 amino acids. After removal of 4 bases from V and 1 base from J, the junction contained 2 bases not matched to a gene. Germline values: CDR1 MNHEY, CDR2 SVGAGI. CDR3 region: CASSLLAGGSYNEQFF. For the CDR3, the DNA is TGTGCCAGCAGTTTACTAGCGGGGGGTTCCTACAATGAGCAGTTCTTC.

The V and J genes are TRBV5-1 and TRBJ2-2; 10 bases align to TRBD1. The CDR3 consists of 15 residues. Germline V gene sequence: CDR1 SGHRS, CDR2 YFSETQ. J lost 3 bases, V lost 5 bases, and 4 bases had no gene match. The CDR3 nucleotides read TGCGCCAGCAGTTCTGGGACAGGGGACACCGGGGAGCTGTTTTTT. Protein product: CASSSGTGDTGELFF.

In its sample, this clone was seen once. The V and J genes are TRBV19 and TRBJ1-4; a possible D gene is TRBD1 (5 bases). V lost 5 bases to trimming and J lost 2 bases, with 18 bases between them. Germline lookup yields CDR1 LNHDA and CDR2 SQIVND (reference sequence). The CDR3 spans 17 residues. The CDR3: CASSPKPPGRTNEKLFF. The CDR3 DNA reads as TGTGCCAGTAGTCCCAAACCCCCAGGGCGGACTAATGAAAAACTGTTTTTT.

V gene TRBV28 combines with J gene TRBJ1-2; D unclear. The germline CDR1 and CDR2 sequences are MDHEN and SYDVKM. The V end lost 5 bases, the J end lost 5 bases, and 9 bases lay between the germline ends. This CDR3 spans 12 amino acids. The CDR3 loop is CASSRDSYGYTF. CDR3 nucleotides: TGTGCCAGCAGTCGAGACTCTTATGGCTACACCTTC.

This chain uses TRBV30 with TRBJ1-5, with 10 bases lining up with TRBD1. The length of the CDR3 is 17 residues. The V segment lost 2 bases and the J segment 2 bases; nucleotides outside the gene matches: 9. Germline lookup yields CDR1 GTSNPN and CDR2 SVGIG (reference sequence). In DNA, the CDR3 is TGTGCCTGGAGTTTCGGGGACAGGGGTGATGGCAATCAGCCCCAGCATTTT. It encodes CAWSFGDRGDGNQPQHF.

A few counts support this clone. The rearrangement joins TRBV30 to TRBJ1-2, with D perhaps matching TRBD1 (5 bases). Germline CDR1 and CDR2: GTSNPN and SVGIG (reference sequence). The CDR3 sequence is 13 residues long. Trimming left V 2 bases short and J 6 bases short, with 13 bases between. The CDR3 DNA follows: TGTGCCTGGAGTTCCGGCAGGGCGCATGGCTACACCTTC. It codes for CAWSSGRAHGYTF.

This clone was seen once. The genes are TRBV4-3 and TRBJ1-2, with D possibly matching TRBD1 (5 bases). This CDR3 contains 16 residues. Trimming shortened V by 0 bases and J by 3 bases, and 14 bases separated the two germline ends. Looked up from germline, CDR1 is LGHNA and CDR2 is YSLEER. CDR3 amino acids: CASSQDHGGRDYGYTF. The DNA of the CDR3 is TGCGCCAGCAGCCAAGATCACGGGGGGAGGGACTATGGCTACACCTTC.

The CDR3 sequence: CASSPGTLGSNYGYTF. The CDR3 coding sequence is TGTGCCAGCAGTCCTGGGACACTGGGGTCTAACTATGGCTACACCTTC. The chain links TRBV27 to TRBJ1-2; TRBD1 is a possible D gene (6 bases). CDR1 and CDR2 (germline): MNHEY, SMNVEV (reference sequence). The ends were cut back, 5 bases at V and 0 bases at J, with 16 bases in the middle. The CDR3 sequence is 16 residues long.

The chain couples TRBV2 to TRBJ2-3; no reliable D call. CDR1 and CDR2 (germline): SNHLY, FYNNEI. CDR3 size: 15 residues. Trimming took 4 bases from V and 4 from J, leaving 15 bases between them. The CDR3: CASSGLDPDADTQYF. The CDR3 nucleotides read TGTGCCAGCAGTGGGCTAGATCCGGATGCAGATACGCAGTATTTT.

This rearrangement joins TRBV11-2 to TRBJ2-1, with 9 bases fitting TRBD2. This CDR3 comprises 13 residues. CDR1 SGHAT and CDR2 FQNNGV come from the germline V gene. Losses at the gene ends were 2 bases for V and 9 bases for J; bases not matched to a gene: 2. The chain's CDR3 is CASSLIAGAEQFF. DNA of the CDR3: TGTGCCAGCAGCTTAATAGCGGGGGCTGAGCAGTTCTTC.

The CDR3, as DNA: TGCGCCAGCAGCCAAGGTTACGGAGGTGGGGAGACCCAGTACTTC. Protein product: CASSQGYGGGETQYF. The chain is built from TRBV4-3 and TRBJ2-5, with D maybe TRBD2 (5 bases). Trimming removed 1 base from V and 5 bases from J, with 14 bases in between. The CDR3 consists of 15 residues. Germline values: CDR1 LGHNA, CDR2 YSLEER.

The rearrangement uses TRBV18 and TRBJ2-7, with D possibly matching TRBD2 (6 bases). The V gene lost 5 bases and the J gene lost 6 bases, with 11 bases spanning the gap. The CDR3 is 12 amino acids. The V gene's germline CDR1 is KGHSH and CDR2 LQKENI. The DNA of the CDR3 is TGTGCCAGCTCAGGGGGACTTCCCGAGCAGTACTTC. Its protein is CASSGGLPEQYF.

The chain combines TRBV11-2 with TRBJ2-5; weak D call: TRBD2 (5 bases). Looked up from germline, CDR1 is SGHAT and CDR2 is FQNNGV. Trimming removed 0 bases from V and 7 bases from J, with 12 bases in between. The CDR3 consists of 14 residues. The CDR3 DNA reads TGTGCCAGCAGCTTAGAGCGCGGCGGAGGGACCCAGTACTTC. Encoded protein: CASSLERGGGTQYF.

The sample holds a few counts of this clone. V is TRBV5-6 and J is TRBJ2-1; TRBD1 might be the D (6 bases). Trimming removed 3 bases from V and 8 bases from J, with 9 bases in between. Germline V gene data show CDR1 as SGHDT and CDR2 as YYEEEE. This CDR3 contains 12 residues. CDR3 DNA: TGTGCCAGCAGCTGGGACAAAGATGAGCAGTTCTTC. Its translation: CASSWDKDEQFF.

This clone occurred a few times. V is TRBV5-6 and J is TRBJ1-6; no definite D call. V lost 4 bases to trimming and J lost 0 bases, with 14 bases between them. CDR1 SGHDT and CDR2 YYEEEE come from the germline V gene. The CDR3 totals 17 residues. CDR3 nucleotide sequence: TGTGCCAGCAGCCCGGGCGCCGCCGGCTCCTATAATTCACCCCTCCACTTT. This encodes CASSPGAAGSYNSPLHF.

The rearrangement joins TRBV6-5 to TRBJ1-5, with D possibly matching TRBD1 (6 bases). The V end was cut by 5 bases, the J end by 7 bases, with 15 bases between. Germline-derived CDR1 and CDR2 are MNHEY and SVGAGI. CDR3 length equals 14 residues. The CDR3 region has the DNA TGTGCCAGCAGTGCCCGGAGGGGGGGCCAGCCCCAGCATTTT. Amino acid sequence: CASSARRGGQPQHF.

This rearrangement joins TRBV25-1 to TRBJ2-3; D perhaps matches TRBD1 (6 bases). The CDR3 has 13 residues. Looked up from germline, CDR1 is MGHDK and CDR2 is SYGVNS. Deletions cut 5 bases from V and 1 base from J, with 7 bases between. As DNA, the CDR3 is TGTGCCAGCAGTTCAGGGGGCACAGATACGCAGTATTTT. Its protein product is CASSSGGTDTQYF.

As DNA, the CDR3 is TGTGCCAGCAGCTTTAGTGCAGGGGAGAATGAGCAGTTCTTC. Its protein is CASSFSAGENEQFF. The J gene is TRBJ2-1, the V gene TRBV7-9; the D gene is possibly TRBD1 (6 bases). Germline V gene sequence: CDR1 SEHNR, CDR2 FQNEAQ (reference sequence). The CDR3 has 14 amino acids. Trimming cost V 3 bases and J 7 bases, with 13 bases left between them.

The chain has TRBV5-6 and TRBJ1-3; D is undetermined. The CDR3 has 12 residues. Germline V gives CDR1 SGHDT, CDR2 YYEEEE. Deletions cut 3 bases from V and 0 bases from J, with 1 base between. The CDR3 nucleotides are TGTGCCAGCAGCTACTCTGGAAACACCATATATTTT. Translation: CASSYSGNTIYF.

The V and J genes are TRBV27 and TRBJ2-3; 7 bases align to TRBD2. Losses at the gene ends were 2 bases for V and 0 bases for J; bases not matched to a gene: 5. CDR1 MNHEY and CDR2 SMNVEV come from the germline V gene (reference sequence). The CDR3 is made up of 16 amino acids. The CDR3 region has the DNA TGTGCCAGCAGTTTAGGGGCTAGCGGTAGCACAGATACGCAGTATTTT. Translating gives CASSLGASGSTDTQYF.